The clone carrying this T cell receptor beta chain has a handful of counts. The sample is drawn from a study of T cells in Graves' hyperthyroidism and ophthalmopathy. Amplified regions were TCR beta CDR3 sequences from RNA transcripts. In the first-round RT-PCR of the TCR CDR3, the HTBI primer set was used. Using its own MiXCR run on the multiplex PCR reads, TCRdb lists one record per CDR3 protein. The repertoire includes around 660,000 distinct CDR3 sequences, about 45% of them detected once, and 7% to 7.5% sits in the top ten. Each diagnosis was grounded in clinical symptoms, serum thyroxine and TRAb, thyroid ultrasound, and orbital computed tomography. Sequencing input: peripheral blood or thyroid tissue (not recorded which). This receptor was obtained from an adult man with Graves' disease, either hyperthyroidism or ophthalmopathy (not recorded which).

CDR3 in amino acids: CASRQTLPFYGYTF. The CDR3 DNA reads TGTGCCAGCAGACAGACACTCCCTTTCTATGGCTACACCTTC. The rearrangement joins TRBV9 to TRBJ1-2; D is undetermined. Trimming removed 5 bases at V and 4 bases at J, with 15 bases between. Looked up from germline, CDR1 is SGDLS and CDR2 is YYNGEE. The CDR3 loop spans 14 amino acids.